The T cell receptor (beta chain) under discussion was sequenced for a study of blood T cell repertoires in COVID-19. In the authors' workflow: Cell counts per sample came from amplifying reference gene primers. Clones were read by immunoSEQ multiplex PCR, and TCRdb kept only the in-frame ones, dropping some. V and J calls and clone size come straight from that table; D and trimming were deduced from the DNA. The repertoire holds some 150,000 clones, with 81% as singletons. The CDR3 is 18 residues long. The germline gives CDR1 MNHEY, CDR2 SMNVEV (reference sequence). V lost 6 bases to trimming and J lost 5 bases; unmatched junction nucleotides: 16.

This chain uses TRBV27 with TRBJ2-2; 9 nucleotides align to TRBD2. This TCR derives from an older woman with active or convalescent COVID-19. The sequencing input was peripheral blood. The CDR3 DNA follows: TGTGCCAGCAGCCCGAACGGCGGGGGGGCCGGTTGGACCGGGGAGCTGTTTTTT. Its protein is CASSPNGGGAGWTGELFF.